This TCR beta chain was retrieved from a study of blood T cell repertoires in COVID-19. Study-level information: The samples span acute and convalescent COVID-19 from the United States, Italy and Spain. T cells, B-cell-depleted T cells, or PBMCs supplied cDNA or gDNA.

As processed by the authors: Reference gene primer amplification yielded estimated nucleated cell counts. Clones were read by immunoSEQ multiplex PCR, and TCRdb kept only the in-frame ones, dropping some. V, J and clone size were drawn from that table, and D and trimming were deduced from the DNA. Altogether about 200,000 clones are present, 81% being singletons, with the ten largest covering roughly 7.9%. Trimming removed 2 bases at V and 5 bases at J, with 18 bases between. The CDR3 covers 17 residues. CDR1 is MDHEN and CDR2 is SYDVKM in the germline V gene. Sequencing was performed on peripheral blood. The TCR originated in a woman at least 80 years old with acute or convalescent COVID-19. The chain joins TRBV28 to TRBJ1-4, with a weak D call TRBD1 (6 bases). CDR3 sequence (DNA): TGTGCCAGCAGTTTAGGGGGGGCCAGGGGAATAAATGAAAAACTGTTTTTT. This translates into CASSLGGARGINEKLFF.